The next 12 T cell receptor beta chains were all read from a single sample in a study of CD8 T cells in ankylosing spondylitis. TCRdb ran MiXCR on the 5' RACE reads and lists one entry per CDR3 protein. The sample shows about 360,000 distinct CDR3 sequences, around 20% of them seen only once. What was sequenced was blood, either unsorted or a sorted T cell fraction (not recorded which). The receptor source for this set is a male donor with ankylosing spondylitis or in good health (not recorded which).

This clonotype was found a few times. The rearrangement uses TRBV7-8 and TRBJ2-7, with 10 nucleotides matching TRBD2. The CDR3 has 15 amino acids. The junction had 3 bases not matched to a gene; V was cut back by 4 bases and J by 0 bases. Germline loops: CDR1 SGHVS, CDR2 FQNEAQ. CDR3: CASSSLAGDSYEQYF. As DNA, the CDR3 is TGTGCCAGCAGCTCTCTAGCGGGGGACTCCTACGAGCAGTACTTC. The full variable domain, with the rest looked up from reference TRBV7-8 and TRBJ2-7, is GAGVSQSPRYKVAKRGQDVALRCDPISGHVSLFWYQQALGQGPEFLTYFQNEAQLDKSGLPSDRFFAERPEGSVSTLKIQRTQQEDSAVYLCASSSLAGDSYEQYFGPGTRLTVT.

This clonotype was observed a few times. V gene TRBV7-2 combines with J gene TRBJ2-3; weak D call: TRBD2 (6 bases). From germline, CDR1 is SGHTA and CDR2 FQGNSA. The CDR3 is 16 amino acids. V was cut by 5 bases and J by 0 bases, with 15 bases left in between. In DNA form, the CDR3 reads TGTGCCAGCAGCCTACTAGGAGGGCCTAGCACAGATACGCAGTATTTT. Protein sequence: CASSLLGGPSTDTQYF.

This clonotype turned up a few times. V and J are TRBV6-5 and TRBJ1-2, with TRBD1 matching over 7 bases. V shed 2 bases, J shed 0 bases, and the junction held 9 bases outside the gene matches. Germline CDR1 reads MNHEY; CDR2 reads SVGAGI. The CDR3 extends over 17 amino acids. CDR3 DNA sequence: TGTGCCAGCAGTTACGGTGGCGGGACAGCAGCTAACTATGGCTACACCTTC. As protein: CASSYGGGTAANYGYTF.

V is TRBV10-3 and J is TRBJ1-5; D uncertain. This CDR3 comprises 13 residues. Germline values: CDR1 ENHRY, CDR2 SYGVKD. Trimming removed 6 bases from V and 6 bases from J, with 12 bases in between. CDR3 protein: CAISKERGQPQHF. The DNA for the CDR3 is TGTGCCATCAGCAAGGAACGGGGTCAGCCCCAGCATTTT.

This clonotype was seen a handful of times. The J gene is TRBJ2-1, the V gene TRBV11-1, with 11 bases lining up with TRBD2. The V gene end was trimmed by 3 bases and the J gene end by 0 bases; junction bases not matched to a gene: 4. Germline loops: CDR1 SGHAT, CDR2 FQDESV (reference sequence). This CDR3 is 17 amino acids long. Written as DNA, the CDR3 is TGTGCCAGCAGCTTGGGGACTAGCGGTTCCTCCTACAATGAGCAGTTCTTC. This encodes CASSLGTSGSSYNEQFF.

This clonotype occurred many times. CDR3 bases: TGTGCCAGCAGCCCACGACTAGCGGGGGGAAATGAGCAGTTCTTC. Translation gives CASSPRLAGGNEQFF. This rearrangement joins TRBV28 to TRBJ2-1; TRBD2 matches 13 bases. Trimming at V came to 6 bases and at J to 7 bases, leaving 6 bases not matched to a gene. The CDR3 consists of 15 residues. The germline CDR1 and CDR2 sequences are MDHEN and SYDVKM.

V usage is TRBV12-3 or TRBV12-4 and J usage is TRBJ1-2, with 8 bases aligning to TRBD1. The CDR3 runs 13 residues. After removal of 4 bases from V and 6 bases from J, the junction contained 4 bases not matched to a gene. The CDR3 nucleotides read TGTGCCAGCAGTTCGGGACAGGTGGATGGCTACACCTTC. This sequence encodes CASSSGQVDGYTF.

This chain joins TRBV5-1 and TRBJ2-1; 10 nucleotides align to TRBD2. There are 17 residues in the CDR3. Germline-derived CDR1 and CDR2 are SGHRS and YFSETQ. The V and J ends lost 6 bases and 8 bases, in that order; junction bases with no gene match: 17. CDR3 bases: TGCGCCAGCACCTGGACTAGCGGTTCGACCAAGCGGGATGAGCAGTTCTTC. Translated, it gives CASTWTSGSTKRDEQFF.

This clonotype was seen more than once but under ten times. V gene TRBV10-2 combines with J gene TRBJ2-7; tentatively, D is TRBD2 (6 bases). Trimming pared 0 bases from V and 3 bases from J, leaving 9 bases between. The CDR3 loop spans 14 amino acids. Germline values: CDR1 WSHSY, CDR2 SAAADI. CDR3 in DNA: TGCGCCAGCAGTGAGTCGGGCGGGATCTACGAGCAGTACTTC. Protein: CASSESGGIYEQYF.

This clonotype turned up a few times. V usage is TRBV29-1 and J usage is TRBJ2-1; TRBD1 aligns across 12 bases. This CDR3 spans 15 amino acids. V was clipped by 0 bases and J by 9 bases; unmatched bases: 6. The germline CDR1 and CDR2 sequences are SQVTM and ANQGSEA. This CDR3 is CSVEDRGTGGFEQFF. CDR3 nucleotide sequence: TGCAGCGTTGAAGATCGCGGGACAGGGGGCTTTGAGCAGTTCTTC.

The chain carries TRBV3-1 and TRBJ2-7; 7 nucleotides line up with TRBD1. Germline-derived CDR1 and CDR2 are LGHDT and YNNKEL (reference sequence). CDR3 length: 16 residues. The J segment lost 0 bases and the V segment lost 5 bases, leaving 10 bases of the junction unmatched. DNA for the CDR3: TGTGCCAGCAGCACACGCGGACAGGCTAGCTCCTACGAGCAGTACTTC. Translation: CASSTRGQASSYEQYF.

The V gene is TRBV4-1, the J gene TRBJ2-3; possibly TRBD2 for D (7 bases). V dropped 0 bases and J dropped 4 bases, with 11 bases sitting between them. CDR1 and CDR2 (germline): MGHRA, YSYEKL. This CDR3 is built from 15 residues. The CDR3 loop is CASSQEGGPADTQYF. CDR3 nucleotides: TGCGCCAGCAGCCAAGAGGGGGGGCCAGCAGATACGCAGTATTTT.